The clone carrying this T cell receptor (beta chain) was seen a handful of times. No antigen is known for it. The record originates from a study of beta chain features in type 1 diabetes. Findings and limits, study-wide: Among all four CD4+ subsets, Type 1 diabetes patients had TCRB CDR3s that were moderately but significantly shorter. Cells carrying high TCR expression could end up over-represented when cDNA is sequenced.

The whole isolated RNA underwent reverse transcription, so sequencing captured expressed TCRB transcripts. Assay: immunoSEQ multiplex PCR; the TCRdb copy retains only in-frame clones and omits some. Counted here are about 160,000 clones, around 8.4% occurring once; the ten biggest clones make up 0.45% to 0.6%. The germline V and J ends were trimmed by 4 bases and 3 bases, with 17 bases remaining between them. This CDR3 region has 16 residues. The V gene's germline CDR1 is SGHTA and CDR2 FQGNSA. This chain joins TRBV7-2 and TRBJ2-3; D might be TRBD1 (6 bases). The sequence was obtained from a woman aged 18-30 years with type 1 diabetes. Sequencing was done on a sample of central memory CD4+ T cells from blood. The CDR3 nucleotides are TGTGCCAGCAGCTCCTGGGGGCTCCCCCGGACAGATACGCAGTATTTT. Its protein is CASSSWGLPRTDTQYF.